One sample yielded the 12 T cell receptor beta chains listed below, sequenced in a study of cytomegalovirus exposure and HLA in healthy donors. The PCR used 60 Vbeta and 13 Jbeta primers. TCRdb's table, derived via immunoSEQ multiplex PCR, lists solely in-frame clones and lacks some. The data hold approximately 100,000 clones, with around three quarters observed a single time. Sequenced material: PBMCs. The source of these receptors is a woman aged 45-65 years in good health and CMV-seropositive.

The chain couples TRBV5-1 to TRBJ2-5, with D possibly matching TRBD1 (5 bases). CDR3 length: 14 amino acids. Per the germline V gene, CDR1 is SGHRS and CDR2 is YFSETQ. V lost 4 bases and J 1 base, leaving 11 bases between the germline ends. The CDR3 bases are TGCGCCAGCAGCCTGACTGGGGCCCAAGAGACCCAGTACTTC. It specifies CASSLTGAQETQYF.

The chain has TRBV2 and TRBJ1-1, with 10 bases identical to TRBD1. Per the germline V gene, CDR1 is SNHLY and CDR2 is FYNNEI. This CDR3 spans 13 amino acids. Trimming at V came to 6 bases and at J to 8 bases, leaving 6 bases not matched to a gene. CDR3 region: CASSVGTGEEAFF. The CDR3 DNA is TGTGCCAGCAGCGTCGGGACAGGGGAAGAAGCTTTCTTT.

This clone is labeled medium-sized. This sequence joins TRBV6-6 and TRBJ2-2; maybe TRBD2 (5 bases). The germline V gene encodes CDR1 MNHNY and CDR2 SVGAGI (reference sequence). Trimming removed 1 base at V and 2 bases at J, with 8 bases between. The CDR3 length is 15 residues. The CDR3 loop is CASSYLDSNTGELFF. CDR3 bases: TGTGCCAGCAGTTACTTGGACTCTAACACCGGGGAGCTGTTTTTT.

This clone came up once. The chain recombines TRBV11-2 with TRBJ1-4, with D tentatively TRBD1 (5 bases). The germline V gene encodes CDR1 SGHAT and CDR2 FQNNGV. V lost 2 bases to trimming and J lost 8 bases, with 12 bases between them. There are 14 residues in the CDR3. The CDR3 reads CASSLTLTVEKLFF. CDR3 nucleotides: TGTGCCAGCAGCTTAACGCTGACAGTCGAAAAACTGTTTTTT.

This clone was recorded a few times. J is TRBJ2-1 and V is TRBV7-6, with 11 bases matching TRBD1. V gave up 5 bases and J gave up 7 bases; unmatched junction bases: 10. The length of the CDR3 is 16 residues. Germline CDR1 SGHVS, CDR2 FNYEAQ. CDR3 bases: TGTGCCAGCAGCAAATGGGGACAGGGGGGAGGTAATGAGCAGTTCTTC. This gives the protein CASSKWGQGGGNEQFF.

V gene TRBV5-1 combines with J gene TRBJ1-6; 7 positions agree with TRBD1. Germline CDR1 and CDR2: SGHRS and YFSETQ. The ends lost 1 base at V and 8 bases at J; junction bases unmatched: 9. The CDR3 has 16 amino acids. The DNA for the CDR3 is TGCGCCAGCAGCTTGAAACAGGGGCATGCGGATTCACCCCTCCACTTT. Protein product: CASSLKQGHADSPLHF.

This chain uses TRBV29-1 with TRBJ1-1; unclear D gene. The CDR3 is made up of 13 amino acids. Germline CDR1 is SQVTM and CDR2 is ANQGSEA. Trimming removed 0 bases from V and 2 bases from J, with 7 bases in between. CDR3 in DNA: TGCAGCGTTGAAGATCCTGTAAACACTGAAGCTTTCTTT. It codes for CSVEDPVNTEAFF. Filled out from reference TRBV29-1 and TRBJ1-1, the complete variable domain reads SAVISQKPSRDICQRGTSLTIQCQVDSQVTMMFWYRQQPGQSLTLIATANQGSEATYESGFVIDKFPISRPNLTFSTLTVSNMSPEDSSIYLCSVEDPVNTEAFFGQGTRLTVV.

The J gene is TRBJ2-1, the V gene TRBV29-1, with D perhaps TRBD1 (5 bases). This CDR3 has 10 residues. Germline CDR1 is SQVTM and CDR2 is ANQGSEA. V lost 7 bases to trimming and J lost 8 bases, with 9 bases between them. CDR3 DNA: TGCAGCGCCCCAGGGTATGAGCAGTTCTTC. Translation: CSAPGYEQFF.

The rearrangement links TRBV6-5 to TRBJ1-3; D is uncertain. This CDR3 region has 12 residues. CDR1 MNHEY and CDR2 SVGAGI come from the germline V gene. The V gene lost 6 bases and the J gene lost 2 bases, with 5 bases spanning the gap. CDR3 nucleotides: TGTGCCAGCAGCTCCCCTGGAAACACCATATATTTT. The encoded protein is CASSSPGNTIYF.

The CDR3 here is CASSLASQGTWTDTQYF. The CDR3 region has the DNA TGTGCCAGCAGCTTGGCGTCCCAGGGGACGTGGACAGATACGCAGTATTTT. The chain joins TRBV5-6 to TRBJ2-3, with D possibly TRBD1 on 6 matching bases. There are 17 residues in the CDR3. Trimming removed 0 bases from V and 3 bases from J, with 17 bases in between. Germline CDR1 SGHDT, CDR2 YYEEEE.

This clone was observed at least ten times. The chain is built from TRBV5-1 and TRBJ1-5, with D perhaps matching TRBD1 (5 bases). The CDR3 totals 14 residues. Trimming took 0 bases from V and 3 from J, leaving 7 bases between them. Germline V gives CDR1 SGHRS, CDR2 YFSETQ. The CDR3 here is CASSLAGLNQPQHF. CDR3 nucleotides: TGCGCCAGCAGCTTGGCAGGGCTCAATCAGCCCCAGCATTTT.

This chain connects TRBV27 to TRBJ1-1; perhaps TRBD1 as D (5 bases). Germline V lookup: CDR1 MNHEY, CDR2 SMNVEV (reference sequence). The CDR3 is made up of 15 amino acids. V lost 0 bases and J 3 bases, leaving 11 bases between the germline ends. Here the CDR3 reads CASSLSGGLYTEAFF. CDR3 DNA sequence: TGTGCCAGCAGTTTATCTGGGGGGTTGTACACTGAAGCTTTCTTT.